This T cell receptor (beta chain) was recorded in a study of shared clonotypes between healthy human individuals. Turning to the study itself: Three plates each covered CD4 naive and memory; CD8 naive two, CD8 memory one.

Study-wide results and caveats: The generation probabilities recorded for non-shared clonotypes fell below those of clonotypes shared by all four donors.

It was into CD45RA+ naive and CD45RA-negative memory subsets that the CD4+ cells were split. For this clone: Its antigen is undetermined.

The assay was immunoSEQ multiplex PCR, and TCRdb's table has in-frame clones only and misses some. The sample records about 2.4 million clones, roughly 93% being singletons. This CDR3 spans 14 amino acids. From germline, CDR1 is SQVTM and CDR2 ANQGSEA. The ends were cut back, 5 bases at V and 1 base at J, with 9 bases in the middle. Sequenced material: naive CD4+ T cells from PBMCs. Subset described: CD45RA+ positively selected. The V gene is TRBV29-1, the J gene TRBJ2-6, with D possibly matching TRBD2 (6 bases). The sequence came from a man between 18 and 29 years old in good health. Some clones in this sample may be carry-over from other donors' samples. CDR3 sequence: CSVQGTSGANVLTF. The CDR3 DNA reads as TGCAGCGTTCAAGGGACTTCTGGGGCCAACGTCCTGACTTTC.